These 10 T cell receptor beta chains originate from one sample sequenced in a study of cytomegalovirus exposure and HLA in healthy donors. It was with 60 Vbeta and 13 Jbeta primers that the PCR ran. The data were produced by immunoSEQ multiplex PCR, yet TCRdb's version contains in-frame clones alone and is incomplete. The sample lists about 190,000 clones, just under 75% occurring once. Sequencing used PBMCs. These receptors were obtained from a man between 25 and 39 years old in good health and CMV-seropositive.

The rearrangement links TRBV6-5 to TRBJ1-5; D is undetermined. The CDR3 has 13 residues. The germline CDR1 and CDR2 sequences are MNHEY and SVGAGI. V was pared by 6 bases and J by 7 bases, with 13 bases between. As DNA, the CDR3 is TGTGCCAGCAGACACGATCGTATCCAGCCCCAGCATTTT. Protein: CASRHDRIQPQHF.

This clone appeared a single time. The chain employs TRBV28 and TRBJ2-6, with D tentatively TRBD2 (5 bases). The CDR3 runs to 15 residues. V was cut by 3 bases and J by 3 bases, with 9 bases left in between. The germline V gene has CDR1 MDHEN and CDR2 SYDVKM. The CDR3 DNA reads TGTGCCAGCAGTTTGATGGGAGTTGGGGCCAACGTCCTGACTTTC. Its protein is CASSLMGVGANVLTF.

The chain is built from TRBV5-1 and TRBJ2-6; 9 bases match TRBD2. The CDR3 is made up of 15 amino acids. Germline CDR1 is SGHRS and CDR2 is YFSETQ. J lost 0 bases, V lost 6 bases, and 1 base had no gene match. Written as DNA, the CDR3 is TGCGCCAGCACTAGCGGGAACTCTGGGGCCAACGTCCTGACTTTC. Translation gives CASTSGNSGANVLTF.

This chain connects TRBV27 to TRBJ1-6; D is undetermined. Deletions cut 6 bases from V and 9 bases from J, with 12 bases between. From germline, CDR1 is MNHEY and CDR2 SMNVEV (reference sequence). CDR3 size: 13 residues. CDR3 sequence reads: CASSPPSGSPLHF. In DNA, the CDR3 is TGTGCCAGCAGCCCCCCCAGTGGTTCACCCCTCCACTTT.

The J gene is TRBJ1-4, the V gene TRBV11-1, with TRBD1 matching over 7 bases. The CDR3 has 13 residues. Per germline, CDR1 SGHAT and CDR2 FQDESV (reference sequence). After removal of 8 bases from V and 4 bases from J, the junction contained 4 bases not matched to a gene. This chain's CDR3 is CASRRQGNEKLFF. The CDR3 coding sequence is TGTGCCAGCCGCAGACAGGGTAATGAAAAACTGTTTTTT.

The rearrangement links TRBV15 to TRBJ2-7; 8 bases fit TRBD2. CDR1 LNHNV and CDR2 YYDKDF come from the germline V gene (reference sequence). The trim removed 3 bases at V and 2 bases at J, leaving 12 bases unmatched. The CDR3 has 17 residues. The DNA for the CDR3 is TGTGCCACCAGCAGTGGGTTCTTAGCGGGATGGACCTACGAGCAGTACTTC. Amino acids: CATSSGFLAGWTYEQYF.

The chain uses TRBV4-3 and TRBJ1-2; 7 bases are a match to TRBD1. Looked up from germline, CDR1 is LGHNA and CDR2 is YSLEER. V gave up 3 bases and J gave up 0 bases; unmatched junction bases: 7. The CDR3 runs to 16 residues. CDR3 bases: TGCGCCAGCAGCCAGCTGTGGGACAGCCCTAACTATGGCTACACCTTC. It yields the protein CASSQLWDSPNYGYTF.

This rearrangement joins TRBV20-1 to TRBJ1-1; D gene unclear. The germline V gene has CDR1 DFQATT and CDR2 SNEGSKA (reference sequence). Trimming cost V 1 base and J 11 bases, with 11 bases left between them. This CDR3 has 11 residues. The CDR3 protein is CSARGGWEAFF. In nucleotides, the CDR3 is TGCAGTGCTAGAGGGGGTTGGGAGGCTTTCTTT.

V is TRBV27 and J is TRBJ2-3; D call uncertain. V gave up 6 bases and J gave up 3 bases, with 4 bases separating them. The CDR3 sequence is 11 residues long. The V gene's germline CDR1 is MNHEY and CDR2 SMNVEV (reference sequence). The CDR3 is CASRRTDTQYF. The CDR3 DNA follows: TGTGCCAGCAGGCGAACAGATACGCAGTATTTT.

Note on this clone: One junction end does not reproduce the germline sequence, and a read error may be involved. The same CDR3 is also encoded by other DNA sequences in this sample. The rearrangement links TRBV11-2 to TRBJ2-5; TRBD2 aligns across 12 bases. Germline V gives CDR1 SGHAT, CDR2 FQNNGV. The CDR3 is made up of 18 amino acids. The CDR3 DNA is TGCGCCAGCAGCTTAGTTTCATTGGCTAGCGGGAGGGAAGAGACCCAGTACTTC. It codes for CASSLVSLASGREETQYF.